This TCR beta chain came from a study of T cell clonotyping in hematopoietic cell transplantation. General study points: At the given depth, recipient repertoires were over 95% de novo clonotypes.

This clone came up a few times. Its cognate antigen is unknown. Assay: immunoSEQ multiplex PCR; the TCRdb copy retains only in-frame clones and omits some. Among roughly 9,800 clones listed, 50% to 65% were seen once. After removal of 1 base from V and 5 bases from J, the junction contained 7 bases not matched to a gene. CDR1 is GTSNPN and CDR2 is SVGIG in the germline V gene (reference sequence). The CDR3 is 15 amino acids. The source of this sequence is a female patient in her 50s who had an allogeneic stem cell transplant from an unrelated donor, so the T cells may come from the graft donor. Some clones in this sample may be carry-over from other donors' samples. Sequencing used peripheral blood mononuclear cells, obtained 100 days after allogeneic stem cell transplant. This sequence joins TRBV30 and TRBJ2-5; 10 bases fit TRBD2. The DNA for the CDR3 is TGTGCCTGGAGTGACGACACGGGACTAGCGGAGACCCAGTACTTC. Its translation is CAWSDDTGLAETQYF.